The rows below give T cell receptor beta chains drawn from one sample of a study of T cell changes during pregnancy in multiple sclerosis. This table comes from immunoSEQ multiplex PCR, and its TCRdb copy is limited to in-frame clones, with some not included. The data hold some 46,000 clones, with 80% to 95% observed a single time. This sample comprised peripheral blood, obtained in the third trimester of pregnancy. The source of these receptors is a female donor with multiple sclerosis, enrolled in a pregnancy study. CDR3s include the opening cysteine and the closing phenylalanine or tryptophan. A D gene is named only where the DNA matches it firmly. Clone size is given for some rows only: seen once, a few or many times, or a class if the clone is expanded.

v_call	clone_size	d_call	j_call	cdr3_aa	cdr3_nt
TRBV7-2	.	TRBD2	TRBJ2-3	CASSLKSLAGGPTDTQYF	TGTGCCAGCAGCTTAAAGAGTCTAGCGGGAGGGCCTACAGATACGCAGTATTTT
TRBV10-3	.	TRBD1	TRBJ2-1	CAIKLELGQEQFF	TGTGCCATCAAACTGGAGTTGGGACAGGAGCAGTTCTTC
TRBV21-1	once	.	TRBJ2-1	CASSKVRLAGGLGYNEQFF	TGTGCCAGCAGCAAAGTGAGACTAGCGGGAGGGCTTGGCTACAATGAGCAGTTCTTC
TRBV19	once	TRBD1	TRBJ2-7	CASSIGQGAYEQYF	TGTGCCAGTAGTATCGGACAGGGGGCCTACGAGCAGTACTTC
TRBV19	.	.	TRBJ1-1	CASSNPRERNTEAFF	TGTGCCAGTAGTAATCCTCGAGAAAGGAACACTGAAGCTTTCTTT
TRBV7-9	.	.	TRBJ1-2	CASSFDTVNYGYTF	TGTGCCAGCAGTTTTGACACAGTCAACTATGGCTACACCTTC
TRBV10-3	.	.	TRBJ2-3	CASGGSSTDTQYF	TGTGCCTCCGGCGGGTCTAGCACAGATACGCAGTATTTT
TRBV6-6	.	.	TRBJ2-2	CASSPEVPNTGELFF	TGTGCCAGCAGCCCCGAGGTCCCGAACACCGGGGAGCTGTTTTTT
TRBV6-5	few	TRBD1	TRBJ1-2	CASSYSSQGEHGYTF	TGTGCCAGCAGTTACTCGAGCCAGGGGGAGCATGGCTACACCTTC
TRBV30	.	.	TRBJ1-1	CAWSDIRNTEAFF	TGTGCCTGGAGTGACATCCGGAACACTGAAGCTTTCTTT
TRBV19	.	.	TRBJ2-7	CASSMATSSYEQYF	TGTGCCAGTAGTATGGCCACTAGCTCCTACGAGCAGTACTTC
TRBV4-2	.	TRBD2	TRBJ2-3	CASSQDASGMGTDTQYF	TGTGCCAGCAGCCAAGACGCAAGCGGGATGGGGACAGATACGCAGTATTTT
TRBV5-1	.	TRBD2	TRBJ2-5	CASSGPGLGQETQYF	TGCGCCAGCAGCGGACCGGGACTAGGGCAAGAGACCCAGTACTTC
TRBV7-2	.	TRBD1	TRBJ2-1	CASSSRGTGEAGINEQFF	TGTGCCAGCAGCTCCCGAGGGACAGGGGAAGCGGGGATCAATGAGCAGTTCTTC
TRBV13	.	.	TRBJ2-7	CASSLAGQLGAGYEQYF	TGTGCCAGCAGCTTAGCTGGACAGCTTGGGGCTGGCTACGAGCAGTACTTC
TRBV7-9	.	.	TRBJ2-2	CASRELLNTGELFF	TGTGCCAGCAGGGAGTTACTGAACACCGGGGAGCTGTTTTTT
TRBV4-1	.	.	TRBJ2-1	CASSHIDGESYNEQFF	TGCGCCAGCAGCCATATCGACGGGGAGTCCTACAATGAGCAGTTCTTC